This T cell receptor (beta chain) appears in the sequencing data of a study of CD8 T cells in Susac syndrome. To note about this clonotype: Antigen: not known.

cDNA came from roughly 0.47 to 1 ug RNA primed by random hexamers. Across 54 Vbeta and 13 Jbeta, immunoSEQ multiplex PCR amplified TCR beta CDR3. TCRdb recomputed calls from the immunoSEQ multiplex PCR reads with MiXCR, one row per CDR3 protein. There are under 200,000 distinct CDR3 sequences in the sample; about 96% occur only once, and approximately 0.12% lies in the top ten. Broader study findings: The study's TCR sequencing and HLA analysis drew on a certain number of individuals. That number was acknowledged as relatively small.

Patients with Susac syndrome met diagnostic criteria defined recently for definite or probable disease. Negative isolation was used for CD8+ and CD4+ T cells and FACS enrichment for TEMRA cells. The CDR3 is 14 amino acids. Germline V gene lookup returns CDR1 DFQATT and CDR2 SNEGSKA (reference sequence). This TCR came from a human donor with Susac syndrome. This chain uses TRBV20-1 with TRBJ2-7; either TRBD1 or TRBD2 may supply D (5 bases each). Sequenced sample: CD4+ T cells from PBMCs. The CDR3 protein is CSLYPGTSPYEQYF. The DNA of the CDR3 is TGCAGCCTTTACCCCGGGACGTCGCCCTACGAGCAGTACTTC.